What follows describes a single T cell receptor beta chain. This entry belongs to a study of blood T cell repertoires in COVID-19. CDR1 is WNHNN, CDR2 SYGVQD, per germline (reference sequence). This CDR3 contains 13 residues. V lost 3 bases, J lost 6 bases, and 12 bases lay in between. In the original analysis: Cell counts per sample came from amplifying reference gene primers. TCRdb's copy holds only in-frame clones and misses some; the assay was immunoSEQ multiplex PCR. V, J and clone size reflect that table, while D and trimming were determined from the DNA. The profile shows about 190,000 clones, just under 85% of them singletons.

This receptor was taken from a woman aged 70-85 years with active or convalescent COVID-19. The specimen sequenced was peripheral blood. The rearrangement joins TRBV10-1 to TRBJ2-7, with a tentative D call TRBD2 (6 bases). The CDR3 nucleotides read TGCGCCAGCAGTGACCAGGTCGGGGGCGAGCAGTACTTC. The encoded protein is CASSDQVGGEQYF.